This T cell receptor beta chain was obtained from a study of blood T cells in healthy people across ages. Study findings and constraints: Aged donors had fewer naive CD4+ cells and lower diversity than long-lived donors. Significant beta diversity loss was already apparent by age approximately 36, declining roughly linearly.

A second PCR of about 7 to 11 cycles used a sample-barcoded 5' primer and a J-beta primer mix. From each sample, at least 2.5 million paired-end reads containing CDR3 were obtained. TCRdb reprocessed the 5' RACE reads with MiXCR, giving one entry per CDR3 protein. The sample includes roughly 570,000 distinct CDR3 sequences, 25% to 30% of them seen just once. This clonotype was detected a few times. Its target is unknown. This TCR came from a woman between 70 and 85 years old in good health. The sample taken for sequencing was blood.

The DNA of the CDR3 is TGCGCCAGCACTGGAACAGGGTCAGATGAAGCTTTCTTT. Its protein is CASTGTGSDEAFF. The chain carries TRBV5-1 and TRBJ1-1; D possibly corresponds to TRBD1 (6 bases). CDR3 size: 13 residues. Trimming removed 6 bases at V and 7 bases at J, with 16 bases between. Germline CDR1 SGHRS, CDR2 YFSETQ.